This record looks at one TCR beta chain sequence and its context. V was pared by 3 bases and J by 4 bases, with 3 bases of the junction left unmatched. The CDR3 is 14 residues long. The V gene's germline CDR1 is SEHNR and CDR2 FQNEAQ (reference sequence). The sample originates from a study of shared clonotypes between healthy human individuals. This table comes from immunoSEQ multiplex PCR, and its TCRdb copy is limited to in-frame clones, with some not included. This table holds some 2.4 million clones, roughly 93% found once. The material sequenced was naive CD4+ T cells from PBMCs. Regarding subset: CD45RA+ positively selected. This clonotype originated in a man between 18 and 29 years old in good health. Some clones in this sample may be carry-over from other donors' samples. The chain combines TRBV7-9 with TRBJ2-7; 10 bases agree with TRBD2. Written as DNA, the CDR3 is TGTGCCAGCAGCTTCGGACTAGCGGATTACGAGCAGTACTTC. Its protein product is CASSFGLADYEQYF.